Each of the 6 T cell receptor beta chains below was sequenced from the same sample in a study of OX40 agonist ivuxolimab in advanced cancers. Method: immunoSEQ multiplex PCR; TCRdb's copy keeps in-frame clones and lacks some. This sample carries about 73,000 clones, roughly 86% of them seen once, and the ten largest clones take over 0.65%. The source material was CD4+ or CD8+ T cells sorted from blood, sampled in a trial of the OX40 agonist ivuxolimab. These TCRs come from an adult with an advanced solid tumor such as melanoma, head and neck, liver or kidney cancer.

The chain recombines TRBV5-4 with TRBJ2-7; D might be TRBD2 (6 bases). The CDR3 is 13 residues long. V was pared by 2 bases and J by 1 base, with 7 bases between. The V gene's germline CDR1 is SGHNT and CDR2 YYREEE (reference sequence). The CDR3 sequence: CASSFGGSYEQYF. CDR3 nucleotide sequence: TGTGCCAGCAGCTTCGGGGGTTCCTACGAGCAGTACTTC.

This clone was picked up one time. This rearrangement joins TRBV7-3 to TRBJ2-7; the match to TRBD2 covers 7 bases. V gave up 5 bases and J gave up 4 bases; unmatched junction bases: 11. The germline V gene encodes CDR1 SGHTA and CDR2 FQGTGA. There are 15 residues in the CDR3. Here the CDR3 DNA reads TGTGCCAGCAGCCGGGGGGTTGGCAGCATATACGAGCAGTACTTC. The encoded protein is CASSRGVGSIYEQYF. The full variable domain, in which reference TRBV7-3 and TRBJ2-7 provide the parts outside the CDR3, is GAGVSQTPSNKVTEKGKYVELRCDPISGHTALYWYRQSLGQGPEFLIYFQGTGAADDSGLPNDRFFAVRPEGSVSTLKIQRTERGDSAVYLCASSRGVGSIYEQYFGPGTRLTVT.

The genes are TRBV9 and TRBJ1-3; 9 bases line up with TRBD1. Per germline, CDR1 SGDLS and CDR2 YYNGEE. The CDR3 sequence is 15 residues long. V dropped 0 bases and J dropped 3; count of bases not matched to a gene: 1. The CDR3 coding sequence is TGTGCCAGCAGCGTAGGACAGGGGGATGGAAACACCATATATTTT. Translated, it gives CASSVGQGDGNTIYF.

In this sample, this clone turned up once. This rearrangement joins TRBV14 to TRBJ2-1; 9 bases align to TRBD2. Germline V gene data show CDR1 as SGHDN and CDR2 as FVKESK. Trimming took 3 bases from V and 9 from J; bases not matched to a gene: 3. The CDR3 is made up of 13 amino acids. In DNA form, the CDR3 reads TGTGCCAGCAGCCATGGCGGGAGGGCTGAGCAGTTCTTC. It encodes CASSHGGRAEQFF.

The rearrangement links TRBV7-8 to TRBJ2-7, with D unresolved. Trimming removed 5 bases at V and 4 bases at J, with 12 bases between. The CDR3 runs to 13 residues. Looked up from germline, CDR1 is SGHVS and CDR2 is FQNEAQ. CDR3 in DNA: TGTGCCAGCAGCCCCTATGTTGTTTACGAGCAGTACTTC. It specifies CASSPYVVYEQYF.

This rearrangement joins TRBV7-6 to TRBJ2-3; D unresolved. With 5 bases removed from V and 2 bases from J, the gap between germline ends came to 5 bases. The CDR3 loop spans 12 amino acids. Germline CDR1 reads SGHVS; CDR2 reads FNYEAQ. CDR3 loop: CASSPATDTQYF. The CDR3 nucleotides read TGTGCCAGCAGCCCGGCCACAGATACGCAGTATTTT. Full variable domain (remainder filled in from reference TRBV7-6 and TRBJ2-3): GAGVSQSPRYKVTKRGQDVALRCDPISGHVSLYWYRQALGQGPEFLTYFNYEAQQDKSGLPNDRFSAERPEGSISTLTIQRTEQRDSAMYRCASSPATDTQYFGPGTRLTVL.